Reported below is one T cell receptor (beta chain). This sample is drawn from a study of human T cells and chemical hapten exposure. Study background: Patches with 0.01% DPC went on the upper back, and the tests were read at 6 days.

TCRdb re-called the RACE reads through MiXCR, storing one row per CDR3 protein. The sample has about 400,000 distinct CDR3 sequences; 6% to 7% are singletons. The time point was: patch test 2, 6 weeks after DPC sensitization. Treatment denoted: therapeutic diphenylcyclopropenone sensitization with weekly scalp DPC. This receptor was obtained from a woman in her late teens or twenties with alopecia areata. Some clones in this sample may be carry-over from other donors' samples. The input for sequencing was whole blood, taken in connection with sensitization to the hapten diphenylcyclopropenone (DPC).

The CDR3 DNA follows: TGTGCCAGCAGTTACTTCCCCGACAGCACAGATACGCAGTATTTT. As protein: CASSYFPDSTDTQYF. The chain uses TRBV6-5 and TRBJ2-3; D call uncertain. Per the germline V gene, CDR1 is MNHEY and CDR2 is SVGAGI. Trimming removed 1 base from V and 0 bases from J, with 8 bases in between. This CDR3 is 15 amino acids long.